These 23 T cell receptor beta chains were sequenced from one sample in a study of blood T cell repertoires in COVID-19. Profiled with immunoSEQ multiplex PCR; TCRdb holds only in-frame clones, not every one. The sample shows roughly 71,000 clones, 80% to 90% of them seen only once. The sequencing input was peripheral blood. The receptors originated from a man aged 25-40 years with acute or convalescent COVID-19.

The chain has TRBV2 and TRBJ2-5, with no clear D. The CDR3 contains 16 residues. Germline CDR1 and CDR2: SNHLY and FYNNEI. V dropped 4 bases and J dropped 4 bases, with 19 bases sitting between them. CDR3 residues: CASSGAVRRSGETQYF. CDR3 bases: TGTGCCAGCAGTGGGGCAGTTCGGCGATCCGGAGAGACCCAGTACTTC.

The genes are TRBV21-1 and TRBJ2-3; the D call TRBD2 from the table was never checked on the DNA. TRBV21-1 is labeled a pseudogene. The CDR3 is made up of 12 amino acids. CDR3 DNA: TGTGCCAGCAGAACCGGCTGGAGTACGCAGTATTTT. Its translation: CASRTGWSTQYF.

This clone has just a few counts. The V gene is TRBV24-1, the J gene TRBJ1-2; 11 nucleotides agree with TRBD1. Germline trimming cut 4 bases from V and 6 bases from J; bases unmatched to any gene: 9. Germline V CDR1 and CDR2: KGHDR, SFDVKD. The CDR3 is made up of 16 amino acids. The CDR3, as DNA: TGTGCCACCAGTGAATCAGACGGACAGGGGGCGCATGGCTACACCTTC. Protein product: CATSESDGQGAHGYTF.

CDR3 nucleotides: TGTGCCAGCAGCGGCAGGGTCGGGACTGAAGCTTTCTTT. Translating gives CASSGRVGTEAFF. This chain uses TRBV7-2 with TRBJ1-1; possibly TRBD1 for D (5 bases). CDR1 and CDR2 from the germline V gene are SGHTA and FQGNSA. The CDR3 runs 13 residues. The V end lost 5 bases, the J end lost 5 bases, and 12 bases lay between the germline ends.

This clone was counted a few times. The chain recombines TRBV19 with TRBJ2-4, with D possibly matching TRBD1 (6 bases). Germline V gene sequence: CDR1 LNHDA, CDR2 SQIVND (reference sequence). The CDR3 is made up of 11 amino acids. Trimming took 4 bases from V and 12 from J, leaving 10 bases between them. The CDR3 region is CASSTGATQYF. CDR3 sequence (DNA): TGTGCCAGTAGTACAGGGGCAACTCAGTACTTC.

This sequence joins TRBV18 and TRBJ1-1; D gene uncertain. The length of the CDR3 is 13 residues. Looked up from germline, CDR1 is KGHSH and CDR2 is LQKENI. The ends were cut back, 3 bases at V and 10 bases at J, with 15 bases in the middle. The CDR3 reads CASSPRGQVGAFF. CDR3 nucleotide sequence: TGTGCCAGCTCACCCCGAGGGCAGGTGGGAGCTTTCTTT.

The chain couples TRBV4-3 to TRBJ2-7, with 7 bases identical to TRBD2. Germline lookup yields CDR1 LGHNA and CDR2 YSLEER. The junction had 7 bases not matched to a gene; V was cut back by 1 base and J by 4 bases. The CDR3 sequence is 15 residues long. The CDR3 sequence: CASSQAGGEVYEQYF. In DNA form, the CDR3 reads TGCGCCAGCAGCCAAGCGGGAGGTGAGGTGTACGAGCAGTACTTC.

J is TRBJ1-1 and V is TRBV30; 7 bases match TRBD1. Germline values: CDR1 GTSNPN, CDR2 SVGIG (reference sequence). Unmatched junction bases numbered 10, after V lost 2 bases and J lost 4 bases. The length of the CDR3 is 15 residues. The CDR3 reads CAWSPWDRGGTEAFF. The CDR3, as DNA: TGTGCCTGGAGTCCGTGGGACAGAGGGGGCACTGAAGCTTTCTTT.

The chain links TRBV5-1 to TRBJ2-2; TRBD2 aligns across 10 bases. V lost 0 bases and J lost 3; bases outside the gene matches: 2. The CDR3 sequence is 16 residues long. CDR1 and CDR2 (germline): SGHRS, YFSETQ. CDR3 region: CASSLASGGDTGELFF. As DNA, the CDR3 is TGCGCCAGCAGCTTGGCTAGCGGGGGAGACACCGGGGAGCTGTTTTTT.

This clone was counted only a few times. The chain combines TRBV6-5 with TRBJ2-7; 16 bases are shared with TRBD2. Unmatched junction bases numbered 2, after V lost 8 bases and J lost 1 base. CDR3 length: 15 amino acids. In germline, CDR1 is MNHEY, CDR2 SVGAGI. The CDR3 protein is CASVGLAGGSYEQYF. Written as DNA, the CDR3 is TGTGCCAGCGTGGGACTAGCGGGAGGGTCCTACGAGCAGTACTTC.

The gene calls are TRBV6-5 and TRBJ2-1; possibly TRBD1 for D (6 bases). V shed 8 bases and J shed 4 bases, with 9 bases lying between them. The CDR3 length is 12 residues. Germline values: CDR1 MNHEY, CDR2 SVGAGI. CDR3 protein: CASVDRYNEQFF. CDR3 sequence (DNA): TGTGCCAGCGTAGACAGGTACAATGAGCAGTTCTTC.

The chain combines TRBV30 with TRBJ1-3, with D tentatively TRBD1 (6 bases). V was pared by 5 bases and J by 0 bases, with 8 bases between. The germline V gene has CDR1 GTSNPN and CDR2 SVGIG (reference sequence). The CDR3 extends over 13 amino acids. The CDR3 region is CAWDRYSGNTIYF. The CDR3 DNA follows: TGTGCCTGGGACAGGTACTCTGGAAACACCATATATTTT.

A word on this clone: The junction differs from germline at one of its ends, possibly a read error. This chain joins TRBV7-9 and TRBJ2-5; D possibly matches TRBD1 or TRBD2 (7 bases each). Germline values: CDR1 SEHNR, CDR2 FQNEAQ (reference sequence). The CDR3 covers 11 residues. The CDR3 sequence: CASSLADRTYF. CDR3 coding DNA: TGTGCCAGCAGCCTAGCGGACAGGACGTACTTC. The full variable domain, in which reference TRBV7-9 and TRBJ2-5 provide the parts outside the CDR3, is DTGVSQNPRHKITKRGQNVTFRCDPISEHNRLYWYRQTLGQGPEFLTYFQNEAQLEKSRLLSDRFSAERPKGSFSTLEIQRTEQGDSAMYLCASSLADRTYFGPGTRLLVL.

The gene calls are TRBV6-2 or TRBV6-3 and TRBJ1-4, with 10 bases matching TRBD1. Germline assignment: CDR1 MNHEY and CDR2 SVGEGT. This CDR3 has 13 residues. Trimming took 2 bases from V and 10 from J; bases not matched to a gene: 1. CDR3 loop: CASSYDRGLKLFF. For the CDR3, the DNA is TGTGCCAGCAGTTACGACAGGGGGCTAAAACTGTTTTTT.

V gene TRBV4-3 combines with J gene TRBJ2-1; TRBD2 aligns across 12 bases. V lost 0 bases to trimming and J lost 12 bases; unmatched junction nucleotides: 9. The CDR3 has 16 amino acids. CDR1 is LGHNA, CDR2 YSLEER, per germline. CDR3 nucleotide sequence: TGCGCCAGCAGCCAAGATCCCGGACTAGCGGGAACCTGGCAGTTCTTC. It is translated as CASSQDPGLAGTWQFF.

This clone was recorded a few times. The chain couples TRBV27 to TRBJ2-7; D not certain. Trimming took 9 bases from V and 9 from J, leaving 9 bases between them. Germline V lookup: CDR1 MNHEY, CDR2 SMNVEV (reference sequence). The CDR3 contains 9 residues. The DNA for the CDR3 is TGTGCCAGTCTCGCGGTGCAGTACGTC. Its translation is CASLAVQYV.

This rearrangement joins TRBV12-5 to TRBJ2-3; 12 nucleotides align to TRBD2. Germline loops: CDR1 LGHNT, CDR2 FRNRAP. The CDR3 has 16 amino acids. The V segment lost 1 base and the J segment 2 bases; nucleotides outside the gene matches: 1. CDR3 sequence (DNA): TGTGCTAGTGGTTTGGGACTAGCGGGAGCCACAGATACGCAGTATTTT. It yields the protein CASGLGLAGATDTQYF.

This chain uses TRBV18 with TRBJ2-1; 14 bases are a match to TRBD2. Trimming removed 4 bases from V and 15 bases from J; junction bases left unmatched: 26. Germline V lookup: CDR1 KGHSH, CDR2 LQKENI. CDR3 length: 20 amino acids. Here the CDR3 DNA reads TGTGCCAGCTCACTCGATAAACAGCTGAGAGGACTAGCGGGAGGAGACTCGTCGTTCTTC. The encoded protein is CASSLDKQLRGLAGGDSSFF.

The gene calls are TRBV18 and TRBJ2-2, with TRBD1 matching 7 bases. J gave up 0 bases and V 3 bases, and 1 base lay outside the gene matches. CDR3 length equals 15 residues. Germline loops: CDR1 KGHSH, CDR2 LQKENI. CDR3 sequence (DNA): TGTGCCAGCTCACCGGGGACAGCGAACACCGGGGAGCTGTTTTTT. It is translated as CASSPGTANTGELFF.

Comments on this clone: At one end the junction does not follow the germline gene, possibly because of a read error. This chain uses TRBV7-7 with TRBJ2-5; tentatively, D is TRBD2 (7 bases). The CDR3 consists of 13 residues. CDR1 and CDR2 from the germline V gene are SSHAT and FNYEAQ (reference sequence). This chain's CDR3 is CASSLGGGETQYF. The CDR3 DNA reads as TGTGCTAGCAGTCTAGGGGGGGGCGAGACCCAGTACTTC.

The chain couples TRBV24-1 to TRBJ1-2, with 7 bases that match TRBD1. Germline V gene sequence: CDR1 KGHDR, CDR2 SFDVKD. V lost 7 bases to trimming and J lost 4 bases; unmatched junction nucleotides: 17. The CDR3 is made up of 17 amino acids. The CDR3 region has the DNA TGTGCCACCAGAAACCCACAGGGGCGAACCCGATTCTATGGCTACACCTTC. As protein: CATRNPQGRTRFYGYTF.

This clone was counted between two and nine times. The CDR3 region has the DNA TGTGCCTGGAGCGGGGTAATTCGGAATTCACCCCTCCACTTT. This codes for CAWSGVIRNSPLHF. The rearrangement links TRBV30 to TRBJ1-6; D is undetermined. The CDR3 loop spans 14 amino acids. Trimming removed 3 bases from V and 7 bases from J, with 13 bases in between. Germline loops: CDR1 GTSNPN, CDR2 SVGIG (reference sequence).

This clone was counted once. V usage is TRBV7-2 and J usage is TRBJ1-4, with 7 bases matching TRBD1. The germline CDR1 and CDR2 sequences are SGHTA and FQGNSA. V shed 4 bases, J shed 5 bases, and the junction held 7 bases outside the gene matches. The CDR3 covers 15 residues. The CDR3 DNA sequence: TGTGCCAGCAGCTCGACAGGGCCGGTCAATGAAAAACTGTTTTTT. Amino acids: CASSSTGPVNEKLFF.